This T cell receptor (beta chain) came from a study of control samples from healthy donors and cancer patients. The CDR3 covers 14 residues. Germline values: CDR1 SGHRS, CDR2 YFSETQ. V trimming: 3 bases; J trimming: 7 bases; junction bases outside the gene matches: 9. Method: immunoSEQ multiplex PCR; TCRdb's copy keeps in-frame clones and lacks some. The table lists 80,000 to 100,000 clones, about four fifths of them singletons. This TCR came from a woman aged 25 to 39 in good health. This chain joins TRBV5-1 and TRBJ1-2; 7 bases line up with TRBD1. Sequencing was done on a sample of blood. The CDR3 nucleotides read TGCGCCAGCAGCTACGGGGACAGCCTTAGTGGCTACACCTTC. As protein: CASSYGDSLSGYTF.